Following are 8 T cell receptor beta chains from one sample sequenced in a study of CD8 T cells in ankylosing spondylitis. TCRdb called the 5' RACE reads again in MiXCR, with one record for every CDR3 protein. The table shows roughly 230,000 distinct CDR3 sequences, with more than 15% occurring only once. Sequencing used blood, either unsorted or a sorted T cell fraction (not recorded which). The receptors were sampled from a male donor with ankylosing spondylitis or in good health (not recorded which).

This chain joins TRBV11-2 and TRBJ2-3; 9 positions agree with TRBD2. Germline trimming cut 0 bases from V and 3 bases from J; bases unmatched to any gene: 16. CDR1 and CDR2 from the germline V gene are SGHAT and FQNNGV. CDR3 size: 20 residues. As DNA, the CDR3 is TGTGCCAGCAGCTTAGAATATGGGACTAGCTCCACCGGCACGACAGATACGCAGTATTTT. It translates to CASSLEYGTSSTGTTDTQYF.

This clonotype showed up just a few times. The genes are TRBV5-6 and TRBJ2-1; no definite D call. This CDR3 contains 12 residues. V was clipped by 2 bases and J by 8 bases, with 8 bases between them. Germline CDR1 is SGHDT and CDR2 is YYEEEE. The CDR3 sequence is CASSFIVHEQFF. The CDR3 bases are TGTGCCAGCAGCTTCATAGTCCATGAGCAGTTCTTC.

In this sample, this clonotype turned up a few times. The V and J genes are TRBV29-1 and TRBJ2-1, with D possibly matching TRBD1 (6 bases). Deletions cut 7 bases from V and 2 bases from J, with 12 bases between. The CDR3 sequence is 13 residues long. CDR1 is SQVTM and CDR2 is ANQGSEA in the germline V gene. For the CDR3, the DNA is TGCAGCGCACCCGGGACAACCTACAATGAGCAGTTCTTC. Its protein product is CSAPGTTYNEQFF.

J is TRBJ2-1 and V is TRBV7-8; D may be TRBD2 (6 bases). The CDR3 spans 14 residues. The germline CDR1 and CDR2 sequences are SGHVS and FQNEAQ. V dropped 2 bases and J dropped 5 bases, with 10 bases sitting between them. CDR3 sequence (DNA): TGTGCCAGCAGCTTACCCGGGACTGACAATGAGCAGTTCTTC. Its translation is CASSLPGTDNEQFF. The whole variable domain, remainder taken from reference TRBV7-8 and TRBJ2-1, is GAGVSQSPRYKVAKRGQDVALRCDPISGHVSLFWYQQALGQGPEFLTYFQNEAQLDKSGLPSDRFFAERPEGSVSTLKIQRTQQEDSAVYLCASSLPGTDNEQFFGPGTRLTVL.

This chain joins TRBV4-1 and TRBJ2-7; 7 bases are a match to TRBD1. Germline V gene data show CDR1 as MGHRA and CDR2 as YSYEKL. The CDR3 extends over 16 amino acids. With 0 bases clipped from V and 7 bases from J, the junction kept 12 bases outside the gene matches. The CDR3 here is CASSQDTRQGLWEQYF. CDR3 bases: TGCGCCAGCAGCCAAGATACGAGACAGGGTCTGTGGGAGCAGTACTTC.

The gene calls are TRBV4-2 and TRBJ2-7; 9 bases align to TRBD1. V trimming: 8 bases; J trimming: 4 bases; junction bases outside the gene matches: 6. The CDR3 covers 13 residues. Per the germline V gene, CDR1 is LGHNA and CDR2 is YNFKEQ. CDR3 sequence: CASGPDRGYEQYF. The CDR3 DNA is TGTGCCAGCGGCCCCGACAGGGGGTACGAGCAGTACTTC.

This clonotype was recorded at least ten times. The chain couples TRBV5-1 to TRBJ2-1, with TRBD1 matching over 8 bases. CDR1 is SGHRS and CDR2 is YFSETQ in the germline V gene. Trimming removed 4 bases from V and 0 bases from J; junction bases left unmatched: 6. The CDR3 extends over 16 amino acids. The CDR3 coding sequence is TGCGCCAGCAGCCTACGGACAGGGAGCTCCTACAATGAGCAGTTCTTC. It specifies CASSLRTGSSYNEQFF.

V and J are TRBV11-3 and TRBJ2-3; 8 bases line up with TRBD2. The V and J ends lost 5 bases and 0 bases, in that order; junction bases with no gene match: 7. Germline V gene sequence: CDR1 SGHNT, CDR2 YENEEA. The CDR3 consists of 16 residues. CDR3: CASSPRGGPSTDTQYF. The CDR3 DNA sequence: TGTGCCAGCAGCCCCCGGGGGGGTCCTAGCACAGATACGCAGTATTTT.